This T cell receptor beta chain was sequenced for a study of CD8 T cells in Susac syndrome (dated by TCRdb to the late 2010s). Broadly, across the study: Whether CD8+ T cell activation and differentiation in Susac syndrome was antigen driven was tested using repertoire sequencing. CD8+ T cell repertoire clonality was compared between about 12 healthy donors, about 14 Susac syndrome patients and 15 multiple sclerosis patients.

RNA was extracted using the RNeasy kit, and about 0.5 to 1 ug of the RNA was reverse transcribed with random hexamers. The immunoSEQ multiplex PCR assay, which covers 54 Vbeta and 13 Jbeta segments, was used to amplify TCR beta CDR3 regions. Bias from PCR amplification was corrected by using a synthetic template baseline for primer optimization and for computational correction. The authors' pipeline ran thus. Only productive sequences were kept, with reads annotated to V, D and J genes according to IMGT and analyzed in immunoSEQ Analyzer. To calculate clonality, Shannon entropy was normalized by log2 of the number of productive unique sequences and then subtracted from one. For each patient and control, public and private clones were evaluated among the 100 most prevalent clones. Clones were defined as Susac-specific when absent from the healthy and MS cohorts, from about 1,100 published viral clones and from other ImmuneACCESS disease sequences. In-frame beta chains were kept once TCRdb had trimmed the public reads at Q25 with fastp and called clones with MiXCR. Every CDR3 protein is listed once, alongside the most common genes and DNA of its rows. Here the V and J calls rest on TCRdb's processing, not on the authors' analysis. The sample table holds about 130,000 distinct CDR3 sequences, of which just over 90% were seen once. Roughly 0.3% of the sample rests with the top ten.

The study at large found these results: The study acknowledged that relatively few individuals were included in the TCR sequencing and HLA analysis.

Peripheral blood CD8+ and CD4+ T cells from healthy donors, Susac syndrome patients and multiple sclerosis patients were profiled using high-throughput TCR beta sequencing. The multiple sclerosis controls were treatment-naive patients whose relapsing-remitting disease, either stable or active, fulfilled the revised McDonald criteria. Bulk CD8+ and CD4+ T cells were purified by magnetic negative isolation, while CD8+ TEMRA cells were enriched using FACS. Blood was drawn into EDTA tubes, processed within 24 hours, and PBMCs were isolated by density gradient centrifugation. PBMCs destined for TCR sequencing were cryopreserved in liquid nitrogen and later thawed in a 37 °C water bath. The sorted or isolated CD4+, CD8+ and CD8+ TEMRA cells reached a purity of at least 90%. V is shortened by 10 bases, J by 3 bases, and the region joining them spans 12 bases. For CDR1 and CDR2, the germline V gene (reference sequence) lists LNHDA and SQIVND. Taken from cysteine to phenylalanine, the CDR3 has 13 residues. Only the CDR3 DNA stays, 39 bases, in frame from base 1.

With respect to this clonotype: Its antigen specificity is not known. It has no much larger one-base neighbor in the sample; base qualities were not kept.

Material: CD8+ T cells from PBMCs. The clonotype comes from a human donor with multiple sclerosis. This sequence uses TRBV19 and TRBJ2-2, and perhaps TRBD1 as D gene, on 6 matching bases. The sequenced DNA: TGTGCCACCTCCAGGGGAGACACCGGGGAGCTGTTTTTT. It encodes CATSRGDTGELFF.